Sequencing of this TCR beta chain was carried out in a study of somatic mutations in cytotoxic T cells in rheumatoid arthritis. About the research overall: A roughly 30 ml EDTA sample of patient blood was drawn right after diagnosis, before any treatment. Regarding the study as a whole: Patients with a largest CD8+ clone exceeding 20% of CD8+ cells numbered about an eighth of the 65. Of the expanded CD8+ clones, the antigen targets were not known.

Generated by immunoSEQ multiplex PCR, the TCRdb table keeps only in-frame clones and is missing some. The table includes around 5,900 clones, 80% to 85% detected once. The CDR3 length is 16 residues. Germline loops: CDR1 SGHVS, CDR2 FNYEAQ. J lost 7 bases, V lost 2 bases, and 7 bases had no gene match. A remark on this clone: Its antigen is as yet unknown.

The source material was CD8+ T cells sorted from blood. This sequence was found in a woman aged 45-65 years with rheumatoid arthritis. This sequence joins TRBV7-6 and TRBJ2-1; 11 bases map to TRBD1. Written as DNA, the CDR3 is TGTGCCAGCAGCTTACAAAGGACAGGGGGCACGAATGAGCAGTTCTTC. Translating it yields CASSLQRTGGTNEQFF. Variable domain in full (rest from reference TRBV7-6 and TRBJ2-1): GAGVSQSPRYKVTKRGQDVALRCDPISGHVSLYWYRQALGQGPEFLTYFNYEAQQDKSGLPNDRFSAERPEGSISTLTIQRTEQRDSAMYRCASSLQRTGGTNEQFFGPGTRLTVL.